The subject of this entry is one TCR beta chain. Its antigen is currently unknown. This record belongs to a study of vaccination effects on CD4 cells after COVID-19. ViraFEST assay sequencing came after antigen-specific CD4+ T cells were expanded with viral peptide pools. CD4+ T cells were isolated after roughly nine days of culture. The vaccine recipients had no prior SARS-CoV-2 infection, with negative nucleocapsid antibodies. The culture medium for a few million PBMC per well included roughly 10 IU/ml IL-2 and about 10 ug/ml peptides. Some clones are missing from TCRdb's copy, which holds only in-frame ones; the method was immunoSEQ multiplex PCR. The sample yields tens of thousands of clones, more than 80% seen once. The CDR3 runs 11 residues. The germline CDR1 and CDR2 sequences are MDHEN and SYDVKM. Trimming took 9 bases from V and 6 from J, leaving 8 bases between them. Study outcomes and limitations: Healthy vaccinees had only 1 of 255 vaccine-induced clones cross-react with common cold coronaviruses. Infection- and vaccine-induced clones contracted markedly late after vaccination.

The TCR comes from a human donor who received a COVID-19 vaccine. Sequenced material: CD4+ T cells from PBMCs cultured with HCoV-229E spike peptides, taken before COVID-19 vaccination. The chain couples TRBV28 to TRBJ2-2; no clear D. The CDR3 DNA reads TGTGCCAGTAGTATCCCCGGGGAGCTGTTTTTT. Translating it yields CASSIPGELFF.